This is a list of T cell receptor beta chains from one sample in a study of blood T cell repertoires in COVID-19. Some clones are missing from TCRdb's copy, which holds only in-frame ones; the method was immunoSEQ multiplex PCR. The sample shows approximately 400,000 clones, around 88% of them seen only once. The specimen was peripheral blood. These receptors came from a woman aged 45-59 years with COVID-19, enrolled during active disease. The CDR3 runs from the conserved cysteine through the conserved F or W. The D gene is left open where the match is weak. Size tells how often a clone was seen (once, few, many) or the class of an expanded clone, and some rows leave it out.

cdr3_nt: TGTGCCAGCAGTTTTAGCCTGAACACCGGGGAGCTGTTTTTT; cdr3_aa: CASSFSLNTGELFF; clone_size: NA; cdr3_length: 14; v_call: TRBV28; d_call: NA; j_call: TRBJ2-2
cdr3_nt: TGTGCCAGCAGCGTAGGCCAGGGGCCGCACTATGGCTACACCTTC; cdr3_aa: CASSVGQGPHYGYTF; clone_size: NA; cdr3_length: 15; v_call: TRBV9; d_call: NA; j_call: TRBJ1-2
cdr3_nt: TGTGCCAGCAGCCCCCTCCTAGGCAAGATGAACACTGAAGCTTTCTTT; cdr3_aa: CASSPLLGKMNTEAFF; clone_size: NA; cdr3_length: 16; v_call: TRBV3-1/TRBV3-2; d_call: NA; j_call: TRBJ1-1
cdr3_nt: TGTGCCATCAGCCGGGACAGGGCGATAGAGACCCAGTACTTC; cdr3_aa: CAISRDRAIETQYF; clone_size: NA; cdr3_length: 14; v_call: TRBV10-3; d_call: TRBD1; j_call: TRBJ2-5
cdr3_nt: TGTGCCAGCAGTTTAACTAGCGGGGGCTCCAATGAGCAGTTCTTC; cdr3_aa: CASSLTSGGSNEQFF; clone_size: NA; cdr3_length: 15; v_call: TRBV27; d_call: TRBD2; j_call: TRBJ2-1
cdr3_nt: TGTGCCAGCAGCTCCCCTAGCGGGGGGGGCACAGATACGCAGTATTTT; cdr3_aa: CASSSPSGGGTDTQYF; clone_size: NA; cdr3_length: 16; v_call: TRBV7-3; d_call: TRBD2; j_call: TRBJ2-3
cdr3_nt: TGTGCCAGTAGTATCCACGACAGGGGGAACACTGAAGCTTTCTTT; cdr3_aa: CASSIHDRGNTEAFF; clone_size: NA; cdr3_length: 15; v_call: TRBV19; d_call: TRBD1; j_call: TRBJ1-1
cdr3_nt: TGTGCCAGTGCTAAGGACACTTTACAAGAGACCCAGTACTTC; cdr3_aa: CASAKDTLQETQYF; clone_size: NA; cdr3_length: 14; v_call: TRBV19; d_call: NA; j_call: TRBJ2-5
cdr3_nt: TGTGCCAGCAGCCAAGATAGGGGTAGCGGGGGGCCCAACACCGGGGAGCTGTTTTTT; cdr3_aa: CASSQDRGSGGPNTGELFF; clone_size: NA; cdr3_length: 19; v_call: TRBV4-2; d_call: TRBD2; j_call: TRBJ2-2
cdr3_nt: TGTGCCAGCAGCCAACTCTGGACTAGCGGGAACACCGGGGAGCTGTTTTTT; cdr3_aa: CASSQLWTSGNTGELFF; clone_size: NA; cdr3_length: 17; v_call: TRBV3-1/TRBV3-2; d_call: TRBD2; j_call: TRBJ2-2
cdr3_nt: TGTGCCTGGAGCGATGGACAGGGGGGTGTTACGCAGTATTTT; cdr3_aa: CAWSDGQGGVTQYF; clone_size: NA; cdr3_length: 14; v_call: TRBV30; d_call: TRBD1; j_call: TRBJ2-3
cdr3_nt: TGTGCCAGCAGGGGGGGACAGGGAAAACCTCTGGGCGCTTTCTTT; cdr3_aa: CASRGGQGKPLGAFF; clone_size: once; cdr3_length: 15; v_call: TRBV2; d_call: TRBD1; j_call: TRBJ1-1
cdr3_nt: TGTGCCAGTAAGAAAGAGGGCAGCCTCTATGGCTACACCTTC; cdr3_aa: CASKKEGSLYGYTF; clone_size: NA; cdr3_length: 14; v_call: TRBV2; d_call: NA; j_call: TRBJ1-2
cdr3_nt: TGTGCCAGTAGTGAGAAACCAAGCTATGTCTACACCTTC; cdr3_aa: CASSEKPSYVYTF; clone_size: once; cdr3_length: 13; v_call: TRBV19; d_call: NA; j_call: TRBJ1-2
cdr3_nt: TGCGCCAGCAGCTTCGAGGGACTAAGCTTCTCCGCCGCAGATACGCAGTATTTT; cdr3_aa: CASSFEGLSFSAADTQYF; clone_size: NA; cdr3_length: 18; v_call: TRBV5-1; d_call: TRBD2; j_call: TRBJ2-3
cdr3_nt: TGTGCCAGCAGCTCCGCCCTTACACCATCGCCCGGAAACACCATATATTTT; cdr3_aa: CASSSALTPSPGNTIYF; clone_size: few; cdr3_length: 17; v_call: TRBV11-2; d_call: NA; j_call: TRBJ1-3
cdr3_nt: TGTGCCTGGAGGGGCCGCGTATTGAGCTCCTACGAGCAGTACTTC; cdr3_aa: CAWRGRVLSSYEQYF; clone_size: NA; cdr3_length: 15; v_call: TRBV30; d_call: NA; j_call: TRBJ2-7
cdr3_nt: TGTGCCAGCAGCCAAGATTTTGGTAGCGGGGGGACCGGGGAGCTGTTTTTT; cdr3_aa: CASSQDFGSGGTGELFF; clone_size: NA; cdr3_length: 17; v_call: TRBV3-1/TRBV3-2; d_call: TRBD2; j_call: TRBJ2-2
cdr3_nt: TGTGCCAGTAGAAGGGACAGAGATGAAAAACTGTTTTTT; cdr3_aa: CASRRDRDEKLFF; clone_size: NA; cdr3_length: 13; v_call: TRBV19; d_call: TRBD1; j_call: TRBJ1-4
cdr3_nt: TGTGCCAGCAGCCTGGGGGGGCAAGAGACCCAGTACTTC; cdr3_aa: CASSLGGQETQYF; clone_size: NA; cdr3_length: 13; v_call: TRBV3-1/TRBV3-2; d_call: TRBD2; j_call: TRBJ2-5
cdr3_nt: TGTGCCAGCAGTTTTACAGGGGCTTCGGGAAACACCATATATTTT; cdr3_aa: CASSFTGASGNTIYF; clone_size: NA; cdr3_length: 15; v_call: TRBV11-2; d_call: TRBD1; j_call: TRBJ1-3